This T cell receptor beta chain was sequenced in a study of identical twins' blood T cells. Overall study findings and caveats: Even for out-of-frame TCRbeta, twins reportedly shared V gene usage much more than unrelated donors. Twins shared about as many clonotypes as their cloneset sizes predicted.

The three twin pairs were reared together, likely meeting the same infections. Worth noting for this clonotype: Its antigen remains unknown.

The V and J ends lost 4 bases and 4 bases, in that order; junction bases with no gene match: 6. The germline gives CDR1 SEHNR, CDR2 FQNEAQ (reference sequence). This CDR3 is 15 amino acids long. As processed by the authors: Each library had about 2 to 3.6 million CDR3 reads and about 100,000 to nearly 500,000 clonotypes. TCRdb ran MiXCR on the 5' RACE reads and lists one entry per CDR3 protein. Here the V and J calls rest on TCRdb's processing, not on the authors' analysis. The table has fewer than 450,000 distinct CDR3 sequences, roughly 27% seen once. The clonotype was recovered from a woman aged 18-50 years in good health. The sample comprised PBMCs. This chain uses TRBV7-9 with TRBJ2-7; 11 bases align to TRBD2. CDR3 coding DNA: TGTGCCAGCAGCTACCCAGGGACTAGCGGATACGAGCAGTACTTC. It translates to CASSYPGTSGYEQYF.